The next 23 T cell receptor beta chains were all read from a single sample in a study of T-cell reconstitution after alpha-beta-depleted transplantation in children. TCRbeta library preparation incorporated unique molecular identifiers. TCRdb processed the PCR reads anew with MiXCR; each CDR3 protein has one entry. Here the sample spans 300,000 to 350,000 distinct CDR3 sequences, about 16% being singletons. This sample comprised PBMCs, mostly from graft donor cells, obtained 360 days after TCRalphabeta/CD19-depleted stem cell transplant. The receptors shown here come from a male patient between 2 and 15 years old who had a stem cell transplant for acute lymphoblastic leukemia, so the T cells may come from the graft donor.

The CDR3 region is CATSDDPTGIQETQYF. CDR3 nucleotide sequence: TGTGCCACCAGTGATGACCCGACAGGCATCCAAGAGACCCAGTACTTC. This rearrangement joins TRBV24-1 to TRBJ2-5; D is possibly TRBD1 (6 bases). Trimming removed 3 bases at V and 1 base at J, with 14 bases between. Germline assignment: CDR1 KGHDR and CDR2 SFDVKD. CDR3 length: 16 residues.

Remarks on this clonotype: Compared with germline, one end of the junction differs, possibly owing to a read error. The chain has TRBV28 and TRBJ2-7, with 12 bases aligning to TRBD2. This CDR3 contains 12 residues. Germline CDR1 reads MDHEN; CDR2 reads SYDVKM. The CDR3 sequence is CASSFRLAGDFF. CDR3 coding DNA: TGTGCCAGCAGTTTCCGACTAGCGGGAGACTTCTTC.

The chain recombines TRBV15 with TRBJ2-7, with D perhaps assigned TRBD1 or TRBD2 (6 bases each). CDR1 and CDR2 (germline): LNHNV, YYDKDF (reference sequence). V gave up 2 bases and J gave up 6 bases, with 26 bases separating them. This CDR3 contains 18 residues. The CDR3 nucleotides are TGTGCCACCAGCAGAAGCCTCTCGACACAGGGAGGTAAGGGCGAGCAGTACTTC. It is translated as CATSRSLSTQGGKGEQYF.

This clonotype was recorded at least ten times. This chain joins TRBV13 and TRBJ1-1; the D is unclear. Trimming removed 4 bases from V and 1 base from J, with 13 bases in between. Per germline, CDR1 PRHDT and CDR2 FYEKMQ (reference sequence). The CDR3 is made up of 15 amino acids. The CDR3 spells CASSSWVLRNTEAFF. CDR3 DNA sequence: TGTGCCAGCAGCTCCTGGGTCCTCCGGAACACTGAAGCTTTCTTT.

The V and J genes are TRBV18 and TRBJ2-7; D is ambiguous. The CDR3 is 13 amino acids. V was trimmed by 4 bases and J by 2 bases, leaving 9 bases between them. The germline gives CDR1 KGHSH, CDR2 LQKENI. CDR3 coding DNA: TGTGCCAGCTCACGGCGTGCCCCCTACGAGCAGTACTTC. Protein: CASSRRAPYEQYF.

The chain carries TRBV5-5 and TRBJ2-5, with TRBD2 matching 9 bases. Looked up from germline, CDR1 is SGHKS and CDR2 is YYEKEE (reference sequence). CDR3 size: 16 residues. The trim removed 0 bases at V and 10 bases at J, leaving 13 bases unmatched. The CDR3 region is CASSLVSGSPTEGQYF. The DNA for the CDR3 is TGTGCCAGCAGCTTGGTTAGCGGGAGTCCAACAGAGGGCCAGTACTTC.

V usage is TRBV29-1 and J usage is TRBJ2-4; the D gene is possibly TRBD2 (5 bases). V was pared by 0 bases and J by 5 bases, with 20 bases between. The CDR3 has 17 amino acids. Germline CDR1 is SQVTM and CDR2 is ANQGSEA. The chain's CDR3 is CSVEDPEATPGENIQYF. CDR3 DNA: TGCAGCGTTGAAGACCCAGAAGCGACCCCCGGGGAAAACATTCAGTACTTC.

This CDR3 is CASSYGQGGNEQYF. CDR3 nucleotide sequence: TGTGCCAGCAGTTACGGACAGGGAGGTAACGAGCAGTACTTC. V and J are TRBV6-5 and TRBJ2-7, with TRBD1 matching 8 bases. With 2 bases clipped from V and 5 bases from J, the junction kept 5 bases outside the gene matches. The length of the CDR3 is 14 residues. Germline V gives CDR1 MNHEY, CDR2 SVGAGI.

This chain connects TRBV5-1 to TRBJ1-2, with 9 bases identical to TRBD1. The CDR3 runs to 14 residues. CDR1 and CDR2 from the germline V gene are SGHRS and YFSETQ. Trimming cost V 0 bases and J 7 bases; bases outside gene matches: 4. The CDR3 region is CASSLAGTGTGYTF. CDR3 DNA: TGCGCCAGCAGCTTGGCCGGGACAGGGACTGGCTACACCTTC.

This clonotype was detected a few times. The V and J genes are TRBV10-3 and TRBJ2-1; D possibly corresponds to TRBD2 (6 bases). With 7 bases removed from V and 4 bases from J, the gap between germline ends came to 11 bases. The CDR3 has 13 amino acids. In germline, CDR1 is ENHRY, CDR2 SYGVKD. Here the CDR3 reads CAIKEGGYNEQFF. CDR3 DNA: TGTGCCATCAAGGAGGGAGGTTACAATGAGCAGTTCTTC.

This clonotype was found a few times. V is TRBV10-3 and J is TRBJ2-1, with TRBD2 identical over 13 bases. V dropped 3 bases and J dropped 5; count of bases not matched to a gene: 7. The CDR3 contains 17 residues. Germline CDR1 and CDR2: ENHRY and SYGVKD. The DNA of the CDR3 is TGTGCCATCAGTGAACGACTAGCGGGAGGAGAAAACAATGAGCAGTTCTTC. Its translation is CAISERLAGGENNEQFF.

This clonotype was picked up many times. V usage is TRBV28 and J usage is TRBJ2-7; 11 bases line up with TRBD2. V gave up 6 bases and J gave up 6 bases; unmatched junction bases: 7. The germline V gene encodes CDR1 MDHEN and CDR2 SYDVKM. The length of the CDR3 is 14 residues. CDR3 coding DNA: TGTGCCAGCAGCGTCCTAGCGGGAGGCTCCGAGCAGTACTTC. Residues: CASSVLAGGSEQYF.

The count of this clonotype is one. The genes are TRBV5-1 and TRBJ2-6, with 8 bases identical to TRBD1. V was pared by 4 bases and J by 0 bases, with 6 bases of the junction left unmatched. The CDR3 runs 17 residues. Germline V gives CDR1 SGHRS, CDR2 YFSETQ. The CDR3 loop is CASSHGQGLSGANVLTF. For the CDR3, the DNA is TGCGCCAGCAGCCACGGACAGGGCCTCTCTGGGGCCAACGTCCTGACTTTC.

The rearrangement links TRBV20-1 to TRBJ2-7; D might be TRBD2 (6 bases). This CDR3 has 13 amino acids. The germline V gene has CDR1 DFQATT and CDR2 SNEGSKA (reference sequence). Trimming shortened V by 5 bases and J by 7 bases, and 18 bases separated the two germline ends. CDR3 loop: CSAGRDSSGEQYF. Written as DNA, the CDR3 is TGCAGTGCTGGACGGGACTCGTCGGGTGAGCAGTACTTC.

In its sample, this clonotype was seen many times. In DNA, the CDR3 is TGTGCCAGCAGACTCTTTGGACACGGGCCTGGAAACACCATATATTTT. Translation gives CASRLFGHGPGNTIYF. J is TRBJ1-3 and V is TRBV6-5, with D possibly matching TRBD1 (5 bases). Looked up from germline, CDR1 is MNHEY and CDR2 is SVGAGI. CDR3 size: 16 residues. Trimming removed 6 bases from V and 2 bases from J, with 17 bases in between.

This clonotype came up a few times. This chain connects TRBV27 to TRBJ2-7, with 8 positions matching TRBD1. The CDR3 spans 15 residues. V dropped 0 bases and J dropped 9; count of bases not matched to a gene: 10. Germline V gene sequence: CDR1 MNHEY, CDR2 SMNVEV (reference sequence). CDR3 coding DNA: TGTGCCAGCAGTTTATCCAGACAGGGGCCGGGTGGGCAGTACTTC. This translates into CASSLSRQGPGGQYF.

The CDR3 loop is CASSPGTIFYGYTF. In DNA form, the CDR3 reads TGTGCCAGCAGCCCCGGGACAATTTTTTATGGCTACACCTTC. This chain uses TRBV6-1 with TRBJ1-2; possible D gene TRBD1, 6 bases. The CDR3 has 14 residues. The V end lost 6 bases, the J end lost 5 bases, and 16 bases lay between the germline ends. In germline, CDR1 is MNHNS, CDR2 SASEGT.

This clonotype has at least ten counts. The chain is built from TRBV24-1 and TRBJ1-2; D unresolved. Trimming took off 2 bases at V and 7 bases at J, with 10 bases between the two ends. CDR1 and CDR2 from the germline V gene are KGHDR and SFDVKD. The CDR3 covers 13 residues. This CDR3 reads CATSDSDMAGYTF. The CDR3 bases are TGTGCCACCAGTGATTCAGACATGGCTGGCTACACCTTC.

This clonotype has ten or more counts. The chain combines TRBV29-1 with TRBJ2-5; 7 positions match TRBD1. This CDR3 spans 15 amino acids. Germline assignment: CDR1 SQVTM and CDR2 ANQGSEA. Trimming removed 0 bases from V and 2 bases from J; junction bases left unmatched: 6. In nucleotides, the CDR3 is TGCAGCGTTGAAGATCCCCCGGACAGGCAAGAGACCCAGTACTTC. This codes for CSVEDPPDRQETQYF. The variable domain in full, with the rest retrieved from reference TRBV29-1 and TRBJ2-5, is SAVISQKPSRDICQRGTSLTIQCQVDSQVTMMFWYRQQPGQSLTLIATANQGSEATYESGFVIDKFPISRPNLTFSTLTVSNMSPEDSSIYLCSVEDPPDRQETQYFGPGTRLLVL.

J is TRBJ2-1 and V is TRBV4-3; 9 bases match TRBD1. Losses at the gene ends were 0 bases for V and 0 bases for J; bases not matched to a gene: 3. The V gene's germline CDR1 is LGHNA and CDR2 YSLEER. This CDR3 is built from 17 residues. CDR3 bases: TGCGCCAGCAGCCAAGATGGGGGACAGGGCTCCTACAATGAGCAGTTCTTC. Encoded protein: CASSQDGGQGSYNEQFF.

This clonotype was detected only a few times. The chain uses TRBV7-8 and TRBJ2-3, with D possibly TRBD1 on 6 matching bases. The CDR3 spans 17 residues. Germline CDR1 is SGHVS and CDR2 is FQNEAQ. V lost 3 bases and J 0 bases, leaving 16 bases between the germline ends. This chain's CDR3 is CASSLGAGLTSTDTQYF. In DNA, the CDR3 is TGTGCCAGCAGCTTGGGGGCAGGGCTAACTAGCACAGATACGCAGTATTTT.

This clonotype has a handful of counts. The genes are TRBV6-2 or TRBV6-3 and TRBJ2-1; D call uncertain. The germline V and J ends were trimmed by 5 bases and 2 bases, with 16 bases remaining between them. The CDR3 is 16 residues long. Germline V gene sequence: CDR1 MNHEY, CDR2 SVGEGT. The CDR3 here is CASSLGRSGPYNEQFF. The CDR3 region has the DNA TGTGCCAGCAGTCTCGGGCGATCCGGCCCCTACAATGAGCAGTTCTTC.

This chain links TRBV12-3 or TRBV12-4 with TRBJ2-3, with 12 nucleotides matching TRBD2. Trimming cost V 1 base and J 0 bases; bases outside gene matches: 8. The CDR3 covers 19 residues. CDR3 sequence: CASSLVALAGGPSTDTQYF. The CDR3 DNA reads TGTGCCAGCAGTTTAGTTGCGCTAGCGGGAGGGCCAAGCACAGATACGCAGTATTTT.